This T cell receptor beta chain was retrieved from a study of shared T cell receptors in the human thymus. Assay: immunoSEQ multiplex PCR; the TCRdb copy retains only in-frame clones and omits some. The sample shows 640,000 or so clones, 80% to 90% of them seen only once. This CDR3 is built from 16 residues. These same data were also listed under a study on human thymus T cells. From that study: Usage of V and J genes appeared biased in thymic and blood repertoires.

Sequenced sample: thymocytes. The sequence came from a boy in the first two years of life with a congenital heart defect. The chain couples TRBV21-1 to TRBJ2-3; the table assigns TRBD1, which was not confirmed against the DNA. TRBV21-1 is termed a pseudogene. CDR3 in DNA: TGTGCCAGCAGCAGCCAAACCGGACAGGGTACAGATACGCAGTATTTT. Its protein product is CASSSQTGQGTDTQYF.